The sequence of this T cell receptor beta chain was determined in a study of blood T cell repertoires in COVID-19. Study-wide background: Researchers got acute and convalescent COVID-19 samples from the United States, Italy and Spain.

Per the original data handling: Reference gene primer amplification gave estimated nucleated cell counts. The assay was immunoSEQ multiplex PCR, and TCRdb's table has in-frame clones only and misses some. The DNA was the basis for D and trimming; V, J and clone size are from that table. The sample consists of about 190,000 clones, nearly 90% of them appearing once. In its sample, this clone was seen once. The CDR3 sequence is 13 residues long. Germline CDR1 is DFQATT and CDR2 is SNEGSKA (reference sequence). Deletions cut 3 bases from V and 4 bases from J, with 11 bases between. The clonotype was recovered from a man between 45 and 60 years old with acute or convalescent COVID-19. The sequencing input was peripheral blood. This rearrangement joins TRBV20-1 to TRBJ2-3; possibly TRBD2 for D (5 bases). CDR3 DNA sequence: TGCAGTGCTAGTGCGGCGGGCCCAGATACGCAGTATTTT. Translated, it gives CSASAAGPDTQYF.